The present TCR beta chain was sequenced within a study of PD-1 blockade in classical Hodgkin lymphoma. Libraries were prepared by immunoSEQ multiplex PCR; TCRdb keeps only in-frame clonotypes and omits some of them. The repertoire holds 46,000 or so clones, with less than 85% as singletons. In every patient, relapse followed autologous stem cell transplantation, while exposure to brentuximab vedotin differed. This specimen consisted of peripheral blood mononuclear cells (PBMCs), obtained before the second cycle of nivolumab. The sequence was obtained from a human donor with classical Hodgkin lymphoma.

The CDR3 DNA follows: TGTGCCAGCAGCTTAGAAGCAGAAGATACGCAGTATTTT. This encodes CASSLEAEDTQYF. The chain recombines TRBV13 with TRBJ2-3; no firm D call. Trimming left V 1 base short and J 5 bases short, with 7 bases between. Germline V gene data show CDR1 as PRHDT and CDR2 as FYEKMQ (reference sequence). The CDR3 sequence is 13 residues long.